The 6 T cell receptor beta chains reported below all come from one sample, sequenced in a study of blood T cells in healthy people across ages. A J-beta primer mix and a sample-barcoded 5' primer were used in a second PCR of about 6 to 12 cycles. One entry per CDR3 protein, called by TCRdb with MiXCR from the 5' RACE reads. In the table there are 1 million or so distinct CDR3 sequences, about 23% of which are singletons. The sample also formed part of further work on T cells of mothers and their children.

The specimen sequenced was blood. All receptors come from a girl aged 2 to 9 in good health.

The table lists this clonotype with a count of one. The chain is built from TRBV14 and TRBJ2-7; 7 nucleotides line up with TRBD1. CDR1 is SGHDN and CDR2 is FVKESK in the germline V gene. The CDR3 runs to 14 residues. After removal of 2 bases from V and 2 bases from J, the junction contained 3 bases not matched to a gene. The CDR3 nucleotides are TGTGCCAGCAGCCAAAGGGGGCGCCCCTACGAGCAGTACTTC. This translates into CASSQRGRPYEQYF.

The chain couples TRBV29-1 to TRBJ2-7; D is unclear. V was clipped by 3 bases and J by 3 bases, with 6 bases between them. The CDR3 loop spans 11 amino acids. From germline, CDR1 is SQVTM and CDR2 ANQGSEA. The CDR3 coding sequence is TGCAGCGTTGAGGCATACTACGAGCAGTACTTC. Its translation: CSVEAYYEQYF.

The V call is TRBV29-1, the J call TRBJ2-5; D may be TRBD1 (5 bases). The DNA end favors TRBJ2-7, so the J call may be wrong. This CDR3 region has 11 residues. Germline CDR1 and CDR2: SQVTM and ANQGSEA. The CDR3 reads CSGAGSYEQYF. CDR3 bases: TGCAGCGGGGCAGGGTCCTACGAGCAGTACTTC.

Written as DNA, the CDR3 is TGTGCCAGCAGCTTGTATCGTCAGGGAAGAGGGTATAATTCACCCCTCCACTTT. This codes for CASSLYRQGRGYNSPLHF. The V call is TRBV5-6, the J call TRBJ1-6; tentatively, D is TRBD1 (5 bases). CDR3 length: 18 amino acids. V lost 1 base, J lost 4 bases, and 18 bases lay in between. Germline-derived CDR1 and CDR2 are SGHDT and YYEEEE.

CDR3 coding DNA: TGTGCCAGCAGTTTTTCGCGGGGGGTCACAAGGAACATTCAGTACTTC. Translated: CASSFSRGVTRNIQYF. The rearrangement joins TRBV6-2 or TRBV6-3 to TRBJ2-4; 8 nucleotides line up with TRBD2. V trimming: 4 bases; J trimming: 7 bases; junction bases outside the gene matches: 12. Germline V CDR1 and CDR2: MNHEY, SVGEGT. The CDR3 runs to 16 residues.

A few counts support this clonotype. V is TRBV12-3 or TRBV12-4 and J is TRBJ1-6; D may be TRBD1 (5 bases). This CDR3 contains 15 residues. V was shortened by 3 bases and J by 8 bases, with 14 bases between the two germline ends. The CDR3 nucleotides are TGTGCCAGCAGTTTTGGGATCGGGGGAGATTCACCCCTCCACTTT. It codes for CASSFGIGGDSPLHF.